This paragraph covers one T cell receptor (beta chain) sequence. Its matching antigen is unknown. Trimming stripped 2 bases from V and 1 base from J, with 14 bases between. CDR1 is MDHEN and CDR2 is SYDVKM in the germline V gene. The CDR3 sequence is 16 residues long. This sample is drawn from a study of blood T cells in healthy people across ages. Findings and limits, study-wide: Older age went with lower TCR beta diversity per million T cells, in a roughly linear way.

PCR was performed a second time for roughly 7 to 12 cycles using a sample-barcoded 5' primer and a J-beta primer mix. MiXCR, run by TCRdb on the 5' RACE reads, gives a single entry per CDR3 protein. The sample includes about 800,000 distinct CDR3 sequences, 58% of them seen just once. The rearrangement joins TRBV28 to TRBJ2-5; possibly TRBD1 or TRBD2 for D (5 bases each). The specimen was blood. The origin of this receptor is a young man in good health. CDR3 sequence: CASSLTSGPSQETQYF. CDR3 nucleotides: TGTGCCAGCAGTTTAACCTCGGGGCCCAGCCAAGAGACCCAGTACTTC.